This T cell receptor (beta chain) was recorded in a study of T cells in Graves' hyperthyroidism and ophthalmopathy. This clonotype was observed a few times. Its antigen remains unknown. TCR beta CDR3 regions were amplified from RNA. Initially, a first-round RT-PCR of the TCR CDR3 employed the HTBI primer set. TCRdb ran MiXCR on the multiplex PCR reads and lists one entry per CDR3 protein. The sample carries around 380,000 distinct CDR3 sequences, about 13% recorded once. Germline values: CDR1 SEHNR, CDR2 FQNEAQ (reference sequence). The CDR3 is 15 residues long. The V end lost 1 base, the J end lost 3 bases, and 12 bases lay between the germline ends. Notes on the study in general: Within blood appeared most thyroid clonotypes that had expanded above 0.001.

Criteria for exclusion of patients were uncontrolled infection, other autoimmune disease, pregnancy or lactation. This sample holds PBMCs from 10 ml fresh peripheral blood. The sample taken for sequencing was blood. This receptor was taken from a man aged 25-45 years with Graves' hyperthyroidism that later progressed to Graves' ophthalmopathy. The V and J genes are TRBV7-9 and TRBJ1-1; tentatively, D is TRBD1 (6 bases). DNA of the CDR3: TGTGCCAGCAGCTTAGGGGGGCGGTGGGACACTGAAGCTTTCTTT. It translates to CASSLGGRWDTEAFF.